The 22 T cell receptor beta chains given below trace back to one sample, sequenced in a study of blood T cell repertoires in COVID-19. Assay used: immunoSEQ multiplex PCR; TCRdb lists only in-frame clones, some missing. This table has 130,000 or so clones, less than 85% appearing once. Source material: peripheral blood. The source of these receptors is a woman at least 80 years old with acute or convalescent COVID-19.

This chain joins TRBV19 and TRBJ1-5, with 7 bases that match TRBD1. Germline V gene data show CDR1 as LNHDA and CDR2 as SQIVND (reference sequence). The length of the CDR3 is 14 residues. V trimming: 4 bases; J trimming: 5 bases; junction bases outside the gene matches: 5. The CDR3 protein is CASSRQGSYQPQHF. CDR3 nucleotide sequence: TGTGCCAGTAGTAGACAGGGATCATATCAGCCCCAGCATTTT.

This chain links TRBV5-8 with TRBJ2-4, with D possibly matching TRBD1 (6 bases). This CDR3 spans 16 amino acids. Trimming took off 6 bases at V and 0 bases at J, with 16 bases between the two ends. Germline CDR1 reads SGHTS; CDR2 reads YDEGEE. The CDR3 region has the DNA TGTGCCAGCAACAACAGGGACATACTAGCCAAAAACATTCAGTACTTC. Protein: CASNNRDILAKNIQYF.

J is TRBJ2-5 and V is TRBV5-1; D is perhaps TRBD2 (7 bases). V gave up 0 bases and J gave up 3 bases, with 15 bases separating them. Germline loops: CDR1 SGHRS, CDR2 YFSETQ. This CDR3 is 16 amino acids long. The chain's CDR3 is CASSLAGGPREETQYF. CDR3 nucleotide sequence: TGCGCCAGCAGCTTGGCCGGGGGGCCCAGGGAAGAGACCCAGTACTTC. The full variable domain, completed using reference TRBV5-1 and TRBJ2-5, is KAGVTQTPRYLIKTRGQQVTLSCSPISGHRSVSWYQQTPGQGLQFLFEYFSETQRNKGNFPGRFSGRQFSNSRSEMNVSTLELGDSALYLCASSLAGGPREETQYFGPGTRLLVL.

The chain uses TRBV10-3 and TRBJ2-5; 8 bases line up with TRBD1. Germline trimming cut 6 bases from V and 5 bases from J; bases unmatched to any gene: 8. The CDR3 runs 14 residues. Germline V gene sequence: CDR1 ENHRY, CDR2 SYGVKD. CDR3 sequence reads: CAISGGQGPETQYF. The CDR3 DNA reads TGTGCCATCAGCGGCGGACAGGGTCCCGAGACCCAGTACTTC.

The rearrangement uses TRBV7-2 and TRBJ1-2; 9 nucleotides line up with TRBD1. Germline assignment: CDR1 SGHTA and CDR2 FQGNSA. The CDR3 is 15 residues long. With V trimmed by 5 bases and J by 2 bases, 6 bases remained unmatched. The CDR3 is CASSVGQGRNYGYTF. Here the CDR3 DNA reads TGTGCCAGCAGCGTAGGACAGGGGCGGAACTATGGCTACACCTTC.

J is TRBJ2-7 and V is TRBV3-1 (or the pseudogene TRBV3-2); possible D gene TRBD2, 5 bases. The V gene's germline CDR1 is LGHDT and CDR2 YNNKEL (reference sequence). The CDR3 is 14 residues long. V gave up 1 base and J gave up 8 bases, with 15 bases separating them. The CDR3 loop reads CASSQGLKGAKQYF. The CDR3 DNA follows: TGTGCCAGCAGCCAAGGGTTAAAGGGAGCGAAGCAGTACTTC.

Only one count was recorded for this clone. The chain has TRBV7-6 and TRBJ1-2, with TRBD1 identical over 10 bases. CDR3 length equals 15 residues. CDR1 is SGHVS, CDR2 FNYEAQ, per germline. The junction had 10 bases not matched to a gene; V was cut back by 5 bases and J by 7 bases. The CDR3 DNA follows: TGTGCCAGCAGCCAGGGGGACAGGGGCCTCGGTGGCTACACCTTC. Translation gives CASSQGDRGLGGYTF.

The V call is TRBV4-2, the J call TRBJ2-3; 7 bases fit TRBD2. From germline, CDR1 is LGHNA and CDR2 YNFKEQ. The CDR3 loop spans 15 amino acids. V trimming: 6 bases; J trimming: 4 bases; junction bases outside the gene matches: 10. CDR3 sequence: CASRRDYEAADTQYF. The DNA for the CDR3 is TGTGCCAGCAGGAGGGACTACGAGGCGGCAGATACGCAGTATTTT.

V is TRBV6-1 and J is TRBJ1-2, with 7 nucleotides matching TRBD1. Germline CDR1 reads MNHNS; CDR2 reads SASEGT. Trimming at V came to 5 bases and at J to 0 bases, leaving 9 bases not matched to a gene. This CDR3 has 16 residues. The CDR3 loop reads CASSKGRDRANYGYTF. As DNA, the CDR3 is TGTGCCAGCAGTAAAGGCCGGGACAGAGCTAACTATGGCTACACCTTC.

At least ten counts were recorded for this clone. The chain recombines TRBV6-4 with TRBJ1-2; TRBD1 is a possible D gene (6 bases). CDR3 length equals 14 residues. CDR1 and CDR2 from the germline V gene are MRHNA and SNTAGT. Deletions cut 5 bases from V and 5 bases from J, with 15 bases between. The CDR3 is CASSNTGQLYGYTF. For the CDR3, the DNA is TGTGCCAGCAGTAACACTGGACAGTTGTATGGCTACACCTTC.

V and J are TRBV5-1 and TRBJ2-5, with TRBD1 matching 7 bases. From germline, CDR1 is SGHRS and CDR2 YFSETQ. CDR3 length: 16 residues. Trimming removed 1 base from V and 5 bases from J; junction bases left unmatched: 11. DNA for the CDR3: TGCGCCAGCAGCTTGATCGGGACAGATAGAGAGGAGACCCAGTACTTC. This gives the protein CASSLIGTDREETQYF.

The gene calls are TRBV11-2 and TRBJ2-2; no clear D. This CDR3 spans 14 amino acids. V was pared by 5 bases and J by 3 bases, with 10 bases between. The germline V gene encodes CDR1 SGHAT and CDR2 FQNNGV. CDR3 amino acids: CASSPFGHTGELFF. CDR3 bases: TGTGCCAGCAGCCCCTTCGGTCACACCGGGGAGCTGTTTTTT.

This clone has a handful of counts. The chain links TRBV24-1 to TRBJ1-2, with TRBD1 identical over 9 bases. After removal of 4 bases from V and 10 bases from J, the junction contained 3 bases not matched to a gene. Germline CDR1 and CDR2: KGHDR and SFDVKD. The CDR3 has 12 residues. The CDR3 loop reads CATSDTGGDYTF. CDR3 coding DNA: TGTGCCACCAGTGACACAGGGGGCGACTACACCTTC.

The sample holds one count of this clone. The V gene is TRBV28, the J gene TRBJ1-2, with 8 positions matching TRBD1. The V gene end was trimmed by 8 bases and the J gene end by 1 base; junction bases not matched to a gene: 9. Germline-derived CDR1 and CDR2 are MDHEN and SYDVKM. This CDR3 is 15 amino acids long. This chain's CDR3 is CASRTGTGFNYGYTF. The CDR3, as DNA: TGTGCCAGCCGCACCGGGACAGGTTTTAACTATGGCTACACCTTC.

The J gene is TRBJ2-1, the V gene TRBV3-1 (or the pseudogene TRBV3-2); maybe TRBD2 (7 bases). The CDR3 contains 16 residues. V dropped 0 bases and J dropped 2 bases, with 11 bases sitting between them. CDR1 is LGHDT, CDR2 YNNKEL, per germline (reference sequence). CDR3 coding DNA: TGTGCCAGCAGCCAAGAAGGGAGGGGGACCTACAATGAGCAGTTCTTC. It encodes CASSQEGRGTYNEQFF.

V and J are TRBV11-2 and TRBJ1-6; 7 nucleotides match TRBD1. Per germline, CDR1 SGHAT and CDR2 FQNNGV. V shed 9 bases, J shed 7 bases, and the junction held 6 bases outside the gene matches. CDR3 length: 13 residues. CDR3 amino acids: CASAQGRNSPLHF. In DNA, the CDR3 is TGTGCCAGTGCACAGGGGCGGAATTCACCCCTCCACTTT.

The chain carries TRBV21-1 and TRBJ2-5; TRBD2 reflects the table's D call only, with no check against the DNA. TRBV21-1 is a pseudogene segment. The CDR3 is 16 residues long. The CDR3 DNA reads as TGTGCCAGCAGCAGAGTAGCGGGAGGAGGGGGAGAGACCCAGTACTTC. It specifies CASSRVAGGGGETQYF.

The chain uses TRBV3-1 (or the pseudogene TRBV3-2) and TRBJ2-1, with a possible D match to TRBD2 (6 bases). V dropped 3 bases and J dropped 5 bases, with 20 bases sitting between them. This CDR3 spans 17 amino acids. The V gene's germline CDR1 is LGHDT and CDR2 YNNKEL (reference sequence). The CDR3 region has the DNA TGTGCCAGCAGCCAGGGACCTCAGGGACTGTACAACAATGAGCAGTTCTTC. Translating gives CASSQGPQGLYNNEQFF.

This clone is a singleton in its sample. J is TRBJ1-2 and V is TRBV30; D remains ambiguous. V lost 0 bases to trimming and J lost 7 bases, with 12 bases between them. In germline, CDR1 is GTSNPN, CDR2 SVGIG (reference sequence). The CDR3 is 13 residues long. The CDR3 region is CAWSVGGRVGYTF. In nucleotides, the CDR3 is TGTGCCTGGAGTGTTGGTGGGAGGGTTGGCTACACCTTC.

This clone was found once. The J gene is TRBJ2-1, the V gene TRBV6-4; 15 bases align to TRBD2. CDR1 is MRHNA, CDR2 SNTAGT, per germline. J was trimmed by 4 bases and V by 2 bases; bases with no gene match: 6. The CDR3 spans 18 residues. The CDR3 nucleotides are TGTGCCAGCAGTGACCCTGGGACTAGCGGGAGGAGGTACAATGAGCAGTTCTTC. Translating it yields CASSDPGTSGRRYNEQFF.

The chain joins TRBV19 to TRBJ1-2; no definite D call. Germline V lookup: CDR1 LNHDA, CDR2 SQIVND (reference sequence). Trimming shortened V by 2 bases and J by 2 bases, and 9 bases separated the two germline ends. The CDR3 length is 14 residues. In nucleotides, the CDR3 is TGTGCCAGTAGTATACGGGGTTCGAACTATGGCTACACCTTC. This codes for CASSIRGSNYGYTF.

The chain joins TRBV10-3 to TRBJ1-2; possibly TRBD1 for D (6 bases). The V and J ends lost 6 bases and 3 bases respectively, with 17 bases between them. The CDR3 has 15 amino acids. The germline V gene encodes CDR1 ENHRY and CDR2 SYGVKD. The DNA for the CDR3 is TGTGCCATCAGCCACACAGGGATAGTGGACTATGGCTACACCTTC. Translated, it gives CAISHTGIVDYGYTF.